This T cell receptor beta chain originates from a study of response to subunit inactivated influenza vaccine. TCRdb reprocessed the RT-PCR reads with MiXCR, giving one entry per CDR3 protein. Altogether roughly 780,000 distinct CDR3 sequences are present, 15% to 20% being singletons, with the ten largest covering about a tenth. Overall study findings and caveats: Every seasonal influenza vaccination brings in few new T cells, the authors suggested.

Many counts were recorded for this clonotype. The antigen is not known. The CDR3 extends over 13 amino acids. In germline, CDR1 is SGHTA, CDR2 FQGNSA. V was shortened by 8 bases and J by 3 bases, with 14 bases between the two germline ends. The specimen comprised PBMCs from blood, sampled about 5 days after vaccination. This TCR was recovered from a man in his fifties or sixties who received an inactivated influenza vaccine. The V call is TRBV7-2, the J call TRBJ2-7; D perhaps matches TRBD1 (5 bases). The CDR3 DNA reads as TGTGCCAGCTCCGAAACAGGAAACTACGAGCAGTACTTC. This sequence encodes CASSETGNYEQYF.